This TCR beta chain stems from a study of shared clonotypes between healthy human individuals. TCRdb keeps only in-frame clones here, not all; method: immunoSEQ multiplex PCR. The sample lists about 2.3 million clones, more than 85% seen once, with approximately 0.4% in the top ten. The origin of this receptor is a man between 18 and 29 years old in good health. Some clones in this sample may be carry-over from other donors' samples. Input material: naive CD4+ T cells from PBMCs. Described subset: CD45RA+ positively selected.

The CDR3, as DNA: TGCGCCAGCAGCCAAGTCACAGGGAGTCTGCCCCAGCATTTT. Protein: CASSQVTGSLPQHF. V and J are TRBV4-3 and TRBJ1-5; TRBD1 might be the D (6 bases). There are 14 residues in the CDR3. Germline CDR1 reads LGHNA; CDR2 reads YSLEER. V lost 1 base, J lost 9 bases, and 13 bases lay in between.